The TCR beta chain under discussion was sequenced for a study of human T cells and chemical hapten exposure. Ten or more counts support this clonotype. Its specificity is not known. V was pared by 4 bases and J by 6 bases, with 7 bases between. Looked up from germline, CDR1 is MNHEY and CDR2 is SMNVEV (reference sequence). The CDR3 length is 12 residues. A single record per CDR3 protein comes from TCRdb applying MiXCR to the RACE reads. The sample includes 370,000 or so distinct CDR3 sequences, nearly 5% of them seen just once. Study-wide findings and caveats: PT1 expanded TCR counts and patch test score correlated positively.

The time point denotes: patch test 1, 2 weeks after DPC sensitization. Treatment specified: therapeutic diphenylcyclopropenone sensitization with weekly scalp DPC. This TCR derives from a woman aged 45-65 years with alopecia areata. Some clones in this sample may be carry-over from other donors' samples. Sequencing used whole blood, obtained in connection with sensitization to the hapten diphenylcyclopropenone (DPC). The chain combines TRBV27 with TRBJ1-5; D gene ambiguous. The CDR3 DNA is TGTGCCAGCAGTTCCGGACTTCAGCCCCAGCATTTT. Its protein product is CASSSGLQPQHF.